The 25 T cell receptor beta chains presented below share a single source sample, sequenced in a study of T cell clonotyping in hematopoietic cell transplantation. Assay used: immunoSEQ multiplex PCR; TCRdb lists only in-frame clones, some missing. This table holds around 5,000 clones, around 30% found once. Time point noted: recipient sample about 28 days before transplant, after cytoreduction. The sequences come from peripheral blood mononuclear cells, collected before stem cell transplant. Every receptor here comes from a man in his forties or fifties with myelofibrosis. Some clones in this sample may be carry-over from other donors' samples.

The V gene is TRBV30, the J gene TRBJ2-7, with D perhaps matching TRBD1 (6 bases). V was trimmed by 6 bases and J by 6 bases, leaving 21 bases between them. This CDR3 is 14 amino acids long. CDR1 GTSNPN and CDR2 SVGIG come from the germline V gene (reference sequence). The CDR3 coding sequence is TGTGCCTGCGAACAGGGCCCCGAGGTCTTCGAGCAGTACTTC. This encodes CACEQGPEVFEQYF.

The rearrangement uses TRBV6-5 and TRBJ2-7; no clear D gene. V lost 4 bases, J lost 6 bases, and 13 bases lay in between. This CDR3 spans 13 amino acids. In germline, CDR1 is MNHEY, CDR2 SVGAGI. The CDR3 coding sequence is TGTGCCAGCAGTTCAGGTCCGTGGGGCGAGCAGTACTTC. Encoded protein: CASSSGPWGEQYF.

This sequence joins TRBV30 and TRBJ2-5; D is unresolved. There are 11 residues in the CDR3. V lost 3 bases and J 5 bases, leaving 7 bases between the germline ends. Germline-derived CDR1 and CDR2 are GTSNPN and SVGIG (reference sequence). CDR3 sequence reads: CAWRILETQYF. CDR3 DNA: TGTGCCTGGAGAATATTGGAGACCCAGTACTTC. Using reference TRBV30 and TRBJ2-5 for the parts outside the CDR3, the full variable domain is SQTIHQWPATLVQPVGSPLSLECTVEGTSNPNLYWYRQAAGRGLQLLFYSVGIGQISSEVPQNLSASRPQDRQFILSSKKLLLSDSGFYLCAWRILETQYFGPGTRLLVL.

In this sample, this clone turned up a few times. CDR3 bases: TGTGCCAGCAGTTACAATCGGGACAGGGCATCGAGTGGCTACACCTTC. Translating gives CASSYNRDRASSGYTF. This rearrangement joins TRBV6-5 to TRBJ1-2; 9 bases are a match to TRBD1. Germline trimming cut 2 bases from V and 7 bases from J; bases unmatched to any gene: 11. Germline V gene data show CDR1 as MNHEY and CDR2 as SVGAGI. The CDR3 totals 16 residues.

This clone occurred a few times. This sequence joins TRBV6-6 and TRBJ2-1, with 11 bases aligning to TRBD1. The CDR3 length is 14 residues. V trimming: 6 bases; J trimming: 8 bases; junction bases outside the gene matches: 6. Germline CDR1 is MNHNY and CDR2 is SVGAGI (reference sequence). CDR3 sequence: CASRWTGGVDEQFF. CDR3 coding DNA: TGTGCCAGCAGATGGACAGGGGGCGTCGATGAGCAGTTCTTC.

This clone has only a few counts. CDR3 in DNA: TGTGCCAGCAGTGAAGCCGGGACAGGGGGTAGTTACGAGCAGTACTTC. Residues: CASSEAGTGGSYEQYF. V gene TRBV2 combines with J gene TRBJ2-7, with 11 nucleotides matching TRBD1. CDR1 is SNHLY and CDR2 is FYNNEI in the germline V gene. Losses at the gene ends were 0 bases for V and 4 bases for J; bases not matched to a gene: 5. CDR3 length equals 16 residues.

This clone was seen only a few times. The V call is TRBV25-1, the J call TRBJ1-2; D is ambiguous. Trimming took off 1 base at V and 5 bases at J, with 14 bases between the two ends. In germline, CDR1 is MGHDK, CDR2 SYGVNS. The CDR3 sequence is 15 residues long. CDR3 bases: TGTGCCAGCAGTGAATTAGACACTTGGACGTATGGCTACACCTTC. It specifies CASSELDTWTYGYTF.

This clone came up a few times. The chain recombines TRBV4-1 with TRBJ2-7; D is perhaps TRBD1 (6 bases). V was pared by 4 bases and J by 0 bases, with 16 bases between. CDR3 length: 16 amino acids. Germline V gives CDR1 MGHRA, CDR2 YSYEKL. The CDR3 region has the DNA TGCGCCAGCAGCCCCTTGACAGGTCCCAACTCCTACGAGCAGTACTTC. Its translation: CASSPLTGPNSYEQYF.

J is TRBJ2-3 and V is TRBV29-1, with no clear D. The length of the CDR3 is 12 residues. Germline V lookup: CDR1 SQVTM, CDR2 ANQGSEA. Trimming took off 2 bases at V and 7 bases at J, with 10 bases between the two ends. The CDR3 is CSVERSANTQYF. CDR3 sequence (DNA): TGCAGCGTTGAAAGGTCAGCAAATACGCAGTATTTT.

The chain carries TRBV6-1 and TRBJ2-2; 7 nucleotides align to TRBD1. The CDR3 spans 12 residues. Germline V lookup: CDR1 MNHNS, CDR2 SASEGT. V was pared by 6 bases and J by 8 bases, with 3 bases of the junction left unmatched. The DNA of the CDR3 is TGTGCCAGCAGACAGGGGACGGGGGAGCTGTTTTTT. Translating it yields CASRQGTGELFF.

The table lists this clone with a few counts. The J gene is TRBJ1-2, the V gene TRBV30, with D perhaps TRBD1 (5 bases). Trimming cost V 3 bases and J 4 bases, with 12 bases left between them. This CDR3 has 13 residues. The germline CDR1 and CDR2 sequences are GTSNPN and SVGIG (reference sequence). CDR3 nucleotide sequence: TGTGCCTGGAGGACCGGGGGTGTCTATGGCTACACCTTC. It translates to CAWRTGGVYGYTF.

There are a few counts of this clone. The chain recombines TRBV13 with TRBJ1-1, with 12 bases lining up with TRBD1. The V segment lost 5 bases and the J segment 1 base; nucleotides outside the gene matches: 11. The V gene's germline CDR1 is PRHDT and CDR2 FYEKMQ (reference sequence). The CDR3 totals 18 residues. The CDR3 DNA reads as TGTGCCAGCAGCAGATACCGGGACAGGGGGCACGGGAACACTGAAGCTTTCTTT. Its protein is CASSRYRDRGHGNTEAFF.

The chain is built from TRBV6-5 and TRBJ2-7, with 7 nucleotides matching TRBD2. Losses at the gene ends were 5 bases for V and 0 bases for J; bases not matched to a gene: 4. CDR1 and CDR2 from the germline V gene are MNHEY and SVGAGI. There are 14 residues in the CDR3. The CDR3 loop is CASSPAGTSYEQYF. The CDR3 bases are TGTGCCAGCAGTCCAGCGGGGACCTCCTACGAGCAGTACTTC.

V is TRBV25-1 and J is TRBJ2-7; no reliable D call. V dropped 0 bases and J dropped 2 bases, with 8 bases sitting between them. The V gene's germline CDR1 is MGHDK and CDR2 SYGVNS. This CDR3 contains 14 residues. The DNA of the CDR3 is TGTGCCAGCAGTGAATATGGGCAGCCCTACGAGCAGTACTTC. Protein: CASSEYGQPYEQYF.

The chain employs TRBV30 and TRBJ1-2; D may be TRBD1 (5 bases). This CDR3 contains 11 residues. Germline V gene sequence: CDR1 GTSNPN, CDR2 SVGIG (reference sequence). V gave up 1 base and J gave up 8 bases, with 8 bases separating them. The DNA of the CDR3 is TGTGCCTGGAGTGGATCAGGGGGCTACACCTTC. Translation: CAWSGSGGYTF.

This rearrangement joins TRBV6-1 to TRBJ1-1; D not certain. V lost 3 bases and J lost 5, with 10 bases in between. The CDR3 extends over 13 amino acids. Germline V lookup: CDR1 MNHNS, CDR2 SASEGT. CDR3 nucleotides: TGTGCCAGCAGTGATGGTAGTTGGACTGAAGCTTTCTTT. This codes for CASSDGSWTEAFF.

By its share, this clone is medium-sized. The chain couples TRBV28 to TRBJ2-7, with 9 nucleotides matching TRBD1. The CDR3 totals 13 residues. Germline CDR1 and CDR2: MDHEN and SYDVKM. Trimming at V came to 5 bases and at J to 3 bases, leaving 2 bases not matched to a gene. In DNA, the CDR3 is TGTGCCAGCAGTGTGGGACAGGGCTACGAGCAGTACTTC. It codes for CASSVGQGYEQYF.

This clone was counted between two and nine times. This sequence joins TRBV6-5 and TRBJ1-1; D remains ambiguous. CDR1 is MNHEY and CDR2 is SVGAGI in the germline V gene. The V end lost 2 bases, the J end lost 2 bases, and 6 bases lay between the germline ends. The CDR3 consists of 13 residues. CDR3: CASSYNLNTEAFF. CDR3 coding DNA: TGTGCCAGCAGTTACAACCTAAACACTGAAGCTTTCTTT.

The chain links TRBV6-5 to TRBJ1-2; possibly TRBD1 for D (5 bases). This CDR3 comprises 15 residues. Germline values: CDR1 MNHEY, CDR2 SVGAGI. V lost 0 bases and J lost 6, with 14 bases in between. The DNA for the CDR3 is TGTGCCAGCAGTTACTCGGGACTCCCTGGGGATGGCTACACCTTC. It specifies CASSYSGLPGDGYTF.

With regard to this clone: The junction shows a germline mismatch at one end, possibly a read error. The CDR3 loop reads CASSYSKEGNEQCF. As DNA, the CDR3 is TGTGCCAGCAGTTACTCGAAGGAGGGCAACGAGCAGTGCTTC. The chain uses TRBV6-5 and TRBJ2-7; a weak D match, TRBD2 (6 bases). CDR1 and CDR2 from the germline V gene are MNHEY and SVGAGI. CDR3 length equals 14 residues.

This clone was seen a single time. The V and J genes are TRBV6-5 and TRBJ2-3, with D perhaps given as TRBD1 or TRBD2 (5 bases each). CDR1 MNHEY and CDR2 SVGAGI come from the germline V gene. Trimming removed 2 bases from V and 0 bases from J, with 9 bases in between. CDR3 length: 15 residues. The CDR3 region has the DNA TGTGCCAGCAGTTACCGGGACGTCAGCACAGATACGCAGTATTTT. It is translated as CASSYRDVSTDTQYF.

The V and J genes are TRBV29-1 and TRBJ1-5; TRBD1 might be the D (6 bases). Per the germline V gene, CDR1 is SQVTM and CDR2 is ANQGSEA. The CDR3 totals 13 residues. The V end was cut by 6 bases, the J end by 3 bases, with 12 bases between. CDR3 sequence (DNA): TGCAGCGTCCGGGACAATTACAATCAGCCCCAGCATTTT. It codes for CSVRDNYNQPQHF.

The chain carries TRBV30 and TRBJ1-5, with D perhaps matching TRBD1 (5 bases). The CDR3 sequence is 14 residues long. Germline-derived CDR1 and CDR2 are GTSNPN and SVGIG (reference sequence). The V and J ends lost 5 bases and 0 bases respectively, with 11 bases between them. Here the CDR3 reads CAWEGRNSNQPQHF. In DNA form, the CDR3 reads TGTGCCTGGGAGGGACGGAATAGCAATCAGCCCCAGCATTTT.

The CDR3 nucleotides are TGCAGTGGTAAGGGGAACACTGAAGCTTTCTTT. Its protein product is CSGKGNTEAFF. The V and J genes are TRBV20-1 and TRBJ1-1; D is uncertain. This CDR3 contains 11 residues. Per germline, CDR1 DFQATT and CDR2 SNEGSKA (reference sequence). Trimming left V 7 bases short and J 1 base short, with 7 bases between.

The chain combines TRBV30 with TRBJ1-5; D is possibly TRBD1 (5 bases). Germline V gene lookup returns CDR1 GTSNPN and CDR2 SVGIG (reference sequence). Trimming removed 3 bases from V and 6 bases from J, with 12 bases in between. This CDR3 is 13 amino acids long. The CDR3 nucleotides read TGTGCCTGGAGAGGAGGGGTGGGTCAGCCCCAGCATTTT. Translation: CAWRGGVGQPQHF.